Given below is one TCR beta chain in context. Antigen: not known. This specimen belongs to a study of cytomegalovirus exposure and HLA in healthy donors. Points from the study as a whole: There were 150 to 200 TCR beta chains listed as cytomegalovirus-associated. A prior analysis recorded that most TCR beta V segments were productive about 87% or about 30% of the time.

60 Vbeta and 13 Jbeta primers were used in PCR. The table came from immunoSEQ multiplex PCR; TCRdb's copy has only in-frame clones and leaves some out. This sample has about 250,000 clones, with more than 55% found just once. The CDR3 has 17 amino acids. V lost 3 bases to trimming and J lost 0 bases, with 14 bases between them. CDR1 and CDR2 from the germline V gene are KGHSH and LQKENI. This TCR was recovered from a female donor in good health and CMV-seronegative. The rearrangement links TRBV18 to TRBJ2-2, with D tentatively TRBD1 (5 bases). Sequenced input: PBMCs. The chain's CDR3 is CASSPTALISNTGELFF. The CDR3 DNA follows: TGTGCCAGCTCACCGACAGCACTCATATCGAACACCGGGGAGCTGTTTTTT.